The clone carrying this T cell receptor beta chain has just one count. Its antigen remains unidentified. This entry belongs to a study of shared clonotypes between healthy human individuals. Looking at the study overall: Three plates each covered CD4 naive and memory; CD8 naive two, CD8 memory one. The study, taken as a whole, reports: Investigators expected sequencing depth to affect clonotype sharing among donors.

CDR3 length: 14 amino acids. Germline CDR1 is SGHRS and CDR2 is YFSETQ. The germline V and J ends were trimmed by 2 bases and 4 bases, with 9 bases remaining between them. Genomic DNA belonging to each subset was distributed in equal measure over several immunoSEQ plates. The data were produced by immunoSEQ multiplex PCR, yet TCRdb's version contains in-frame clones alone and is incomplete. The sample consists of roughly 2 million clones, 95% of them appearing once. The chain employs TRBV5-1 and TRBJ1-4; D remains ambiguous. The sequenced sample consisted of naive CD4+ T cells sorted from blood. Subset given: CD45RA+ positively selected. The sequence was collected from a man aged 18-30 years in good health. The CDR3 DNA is TGCGCCAGCAGCTTAGACGGACTTAATGAAAAACTGTTTTTT. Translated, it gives CASSLDGLNEKLFF.